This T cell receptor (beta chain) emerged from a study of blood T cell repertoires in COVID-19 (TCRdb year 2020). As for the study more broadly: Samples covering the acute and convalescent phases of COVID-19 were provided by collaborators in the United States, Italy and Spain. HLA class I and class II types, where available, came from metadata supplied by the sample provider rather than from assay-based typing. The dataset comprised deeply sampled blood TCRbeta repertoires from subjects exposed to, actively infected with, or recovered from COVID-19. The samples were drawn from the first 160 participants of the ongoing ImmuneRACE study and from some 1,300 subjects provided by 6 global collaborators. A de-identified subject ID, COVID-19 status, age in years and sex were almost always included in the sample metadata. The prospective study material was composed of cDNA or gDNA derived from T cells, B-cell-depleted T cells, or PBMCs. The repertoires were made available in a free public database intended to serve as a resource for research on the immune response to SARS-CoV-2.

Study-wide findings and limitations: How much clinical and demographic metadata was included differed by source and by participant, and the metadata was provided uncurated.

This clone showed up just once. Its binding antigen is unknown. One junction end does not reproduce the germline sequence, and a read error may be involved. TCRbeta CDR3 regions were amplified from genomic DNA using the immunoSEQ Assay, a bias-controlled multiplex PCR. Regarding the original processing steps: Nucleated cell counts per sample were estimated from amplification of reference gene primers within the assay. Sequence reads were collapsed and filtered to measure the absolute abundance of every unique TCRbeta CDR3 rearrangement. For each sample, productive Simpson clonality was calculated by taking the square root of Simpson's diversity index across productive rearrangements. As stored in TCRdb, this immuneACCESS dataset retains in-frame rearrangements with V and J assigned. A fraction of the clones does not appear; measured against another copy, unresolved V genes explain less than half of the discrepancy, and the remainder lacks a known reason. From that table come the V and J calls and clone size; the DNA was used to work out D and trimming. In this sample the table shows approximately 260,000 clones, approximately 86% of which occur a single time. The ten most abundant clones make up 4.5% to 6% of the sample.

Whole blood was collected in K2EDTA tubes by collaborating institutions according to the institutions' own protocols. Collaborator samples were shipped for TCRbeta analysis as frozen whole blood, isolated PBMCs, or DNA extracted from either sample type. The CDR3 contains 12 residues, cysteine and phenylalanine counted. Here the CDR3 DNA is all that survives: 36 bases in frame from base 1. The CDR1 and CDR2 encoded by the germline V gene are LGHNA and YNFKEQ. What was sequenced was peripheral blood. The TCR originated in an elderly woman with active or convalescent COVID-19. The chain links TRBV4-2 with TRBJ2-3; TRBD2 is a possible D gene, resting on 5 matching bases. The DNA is TGTGCCAGCAGCCAAGAACGGGGAAAAAAGCAATTT. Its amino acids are CASSQERGKKQF.